This T cell receptor (beta chain) derives from a study of T cell responses to AZD1222 COVID-19 vaccine. General study findings and limits: Seropositive at baseline were only a handful of AZD1222 recipients.

Germline CDR1 and CDR2: SGHVS and FQNEAQ. With 6 bases removed from V and 4 bases from J, the gap between germline ends came to 10 bases. The CDR3 runs to 13 residues. Sequencing was performed with immunoSEQ multiplex PCR; in TCRdb, only in-frame clones are kept and a portion is missing. The data show fewer than 65,000 clones, around 90% seen once. Comment on this clone: Its antigen is not identified.

This chain connects TRBV7-8 to TRBJ1-5; D uncertain. The receptor was isolated from an adult who received the AZD1222 COVID-19 vaccine. Material: peripheral blood, obtained 28 days after the second AZD1222 dose. Written as DNA, the CDR3 is TGTGCCAGCAGTCCCGGAGGTAATCAGCCCCAGCATTTT. Protein sequence: CASSPGGNQPQHF.